Listed here are 13 T cell receptor beta chains from one sample, sequenced in a study of CD8 T cells in Susac syndrome. The RNA, about 0.5 to 1 ug, was put through reverse transcription using random hexamers. TCRdb used MiXCR to reprocess the immunoSEQ multiplex PCR reads, holding one entry per CDR3 protein. This sample carries 160,000 or so distinct CDR3 sequences, 90% to 95% of them seen once, and the ten largest clones take 0.21%. Sequenced input: CD8+ T cells from PBMCs. The receptors were sampled from a human donor with multiple sclerosis.

The V call is TRBV27, the J call TRBJ2-7; D is possibly TRBD2 (5 bases). V was cut by 5 bases and J by 6 bases, with 14 bases left in between. The CDR3 consists of 13 residues. The germline gives CDR1 MNHEY, CDR2 SMNVEV (reference sequence). Here the CDR3 reads CASSPGKRAEQYF. CDR3 bases: TGTGCCAGCAGTCCCGGGAAACGCGCCGAGCAGTACTTC.

The rearrangement links TRBV7-9 to TRBJ2-7, with 10 bases aligning to TRBD1. CDR3 length: 15 amino acids. Germline values: CDR1 SEHNR, CDR2 FQNEAQ (reference sequence). After removal of 5 bases from V and 2 bases from J, the junction contained 6 bases not matched to a gene. The CDR3 protein is CASSKDRGTTYEQYF. The CDR3 nucleotides read TGTGCCAGCAGCAAGGACAGGGGGACAACCTACGAGCAGTACTTC.

The J gene is TRBJ2-7, the V gene TRBV11-2; D is unresolved. CDR3 size: 15 residues. Deletions cut 6 bases from V and 4 bases from J, with 19 bases between. The germline CDR1 and CDR2 sequences are SGHAT and FQNNGV. The CDR3 loop is CASSTRDGVPYEQYF. CDR3 coding DNA: TGTGCCAGCAGTACCCGAGACGGAGTACCATACGAGCAGTACTTC. The full variable domain, its missing parts supplied by reference TRBV11-2 and TRBJ2-7, is EAGVAQSPRYKIIEKRQSVAFWCNPISGHATLYWYQQILGQGPKLLIQFQNNGVVDDSQLPKDRFSAERLKGVDSTLKIQPAKLEDSAVYLCASSTRDGVPYEQYFGPGTRLTVT.

The CDR3: CASSPRQGRSYNEQFF. CDR3 in DNA: TGTGCCAGCAGCCCGAGACAGGGTAGGTCCTACAATGAGCAGTTCTTC. This chain connects TRBV3-1 to TRBJ2-1, with TRBD1 matching 7 bases. Trimming at V came to 4 bases and at J to 1 base, leaving 7 bases not matched to a gene. Germline CDR1 is LGHDT and CDR2 is YNNKEL (reference sequence). There are 16 residues in the CDR3.

J is TRBJ2-1 and V is TRBV29-1; D assignment may be TRBD1 or TRBD2 (5 bases each). The CDR3 covers 13 residues. The V gene lost 7 bases and the J gene lost 0 bases, with 10 bases spanning the gap. CDR1 is SQVTM, CDR2 ANQGSEA, per germline. The CDR3 spells CSGGTVSYNEQFF. The CDR3 bases are TGCAGCGGGGGGACCGTCTCCTACAATGAGCAGTTCTTC.

The V gene is TRBV10-3, the J gene TRBJ1-1, with 10 bases matching TRBD1. The CDR3 is 14 residues long. Per the germline V gene, CDR1 is ENHRY and CDR2 is SYGVKD. The junction had 7 bases not matched to a gene; V was cut back by 6 bases and J by 6 bases. CDR3 nucleotides: TGTGCCATCAGAGACAGGGGGCATATGGCTGAAGCTTTCTTT. Protein product: CAIRDRGHMAEAFF.

The gene calls are TRBV20-1 and TRBJ2-7; TRBD1 aligns across 10 bases. V gave up 3 bases and J gave up 5 bases; unmatched junction bases: 4. Germline values: CDR1 DFQATT, CDR2 SNEGSKA (reference sequence). CDR3 length: 13 amino acids. CDR3 bases: TGCAGTGCTAGTAAGGGGACAGGGGACGAGCAGTACTTC. It is translated as CSASKGTGDEQYF.

The rearrangement uses TRBV9 and TRBJ2-7; 9 bases agree with TRBD1. V lost 3 bases, J lost 5 bases, and 9 bases stayed unmatched. This CDR3 comprises 15 residues. Germline assignment: CDR1 SGDLS and CDR2 YYNGEE. The CDR3 nucleotides read TGTGCCAGCAGCGCGTCGGGGACAGGGTCCCACGAGCAGTACTTC. This encodes CASSASGTGSHEQYF.

This sequence joins TRBV13 and TRBJ2-7; 7 bases map to TRBD1. Germline CDR1 is PRHDT and CDR2 is FYEKMQ (reference sequence). The CDR3 has 15 amino acids. Unmatched junction bases numbered 11, after V lost 4 bases and J lost 5 bases. In nucleotides, the CDR3 is TGTGCCAGCAGCTCGGTCGTTACAGGGGACGACGAGCAGTACTTC. Residues: CASSSVVTGDDEQYF.

The J gene is TRBJ2-1, the V gene TRBV11-1, with TRBD2 matching 12 bases. Germline CDR1 and CDR2: SGHAT and FQDESV (reference sequence). The CDR3 has 16 residues. The J segment lost 4 bases and the V segment lost 5 bases, leaving 6 bases of the junction unmatched. This CDR3 is CASSVPGLAGYNEQFF. The CDR3 nucleotides read TGTGCCAGCAGCGTCCCCGGACTAGCGGGGTACAATGAGCAGTTCTTC.

The table lists this clonotype with a count of one. The CDR3 nucleotides read TGTGCCAGCAGCCCGCCGACCCGGCGATACGGCTACACCTTC. It is translated as CASSPPTRRYGYTF. The V call is TRBV7-9, the J call TRBJ1-2; the D is unclear. The CDR3 runs to 14 residues. Between the trimmed V and J ends, which lost 5 bases and 8 bases, there was a span of 18 bases. Germline CDR1 SEHNR, CDR2 FQNEAQ (reference sequence).

This clonotype was recorded only once. V and J are TRBV4-1 and TRBJ1-4; D unresolved. V lost 8 bases to trimming and J lost 0 bases, with 16 bases between them. The CDR3 has 16 amino acids. Germline lookup yields CDR1 MGHRA and CDR2 YSYEKL. Here the CDR3 reads CASRMAPEATNEKLFF. The CDR3 region has the DNA TGCGCCAGCCGCATGGCCCCGGAGGCAACTAATGAAAAACTGTTTTTT.

The V and J genes are TRBV27 and TRBJ1-2; no clear D gene. Trimming pared 0 bases from V and 0 bases from J, leaving 8 bases between. This CDR3 comprises 15 residues. CDR1 MNHEY and CDR2 SMNVEV come from the germline V gene (reference sequence). The CDR3 coding sequence is TGTGCCAGCAGTTTATCAGGGAGATCTAACTATGGCTACACCTTC. Translating it yields CASSLSGRSNYGYTF.